Below are 18 T cell receptor beta chains sequenced from a single sample in a study of blood T cell repertoires in COVID-19. Clones were sequenced by immunoSEQ multiplex PCR, and TCRdb holds only the in-frame ones, with some missing. The sample yields tens of thousands of clones, about 80% seen once. The material sequenced was peripheral blood. Receptor source: a human donor in a cohort sampled during active COVID-19.

CDR3 coding DNA: TGTGCCAGCGTTTCTCCCTCCTACGAGCAGTACTTC. This gives the protein CASVSPSYEQYF. The chain links TRBV7-9 to TRBJ2-7, with D hard to call. The germline V gene has CDR1 SEHNR and CDR2 FQNEAQ (reference sequence). Trimming took 8 bases from V and 0 from J, leaving 8 bases between them. This CDR3 is built from 12 residues.

The chain has TRBV7-8 and TRBJ2-1; possibly TRBD2 for D (6 bases). V lost 8 bases, J lost 4 bases, and 18 bases lay in between. The CDR3 is 15 amino acids. Germline assignment: CDR1 SGHVS and CDR2 FQNEAQ. This chain's CDR3 is CASGVGGTSYNEQFF. The CDR3 coding sequence is TGTGCCAGCGGGGTTGGGGGGACTTCATACAATGAGCAGTTCTTC.

Turning to this clone: The junction departs from the called germline gene at one end, perhaps through a read error. CDR3 DNA: TGTGCCAGCAGTTTACGGGGAGGGAACGCTGAAGCTTTCTTT. This sequence encodes CASSLRGGNAEAFF. The gene calls are TRBV28 and TRBJ1-1; D uncertain. Germline-derived CDR1 and CDR2 are MDHEN and SYDVKM. The CDR3 runs 14 residues.

This chain joins TRBV19 and TRBJ1-4; possible D gene TRBD1, 6 bases. This CDR3 has 15 amino acids. V lost 6 bases, J lost 8 bases, and 19 bases lay in between. The germline V gene encodes CDR1 LNHDA and CDR2 SQIVND (reference sequence). Here the CDR3 DNA reads TGTGCCAGTAGGCAGGGGAAGAACGTGAGGGAAAAACTGTTTTTT. Translated, it gives CASRQGKNVREKLFF.

V is TRBV4-2 and J is TRBJ2-6; 9 bases line up with TRBD2. This CDR3 has 16 amino acids. Unmatched junction bases numbered 5, after V lost 4 bases and J lost 4 bases. CDR1 is LGHNA, CDR2 YNFKEQ, per germline. The DNA of the CDR3 is TGTGCCAGCAGCCCCCCTAGCGGGGCCGGGGCCAACGTCCTGACTTTC. Protein sequence: CASSPPSGAGANVLTF.

The J gene is TRBJ2-1, the V gene TRBV9; TRBD1 is a possible D gene (6 bases). The V gene's germline CDR1 is SGDLS and CDR2 YYNGEE. The CDR3 totals 14 residues. Trimming stripped 3 bases from V and 8 bases from J, with 15 bases between. Here the CDR3 reads CASSGEGEVHEQFF. The CDR3 DNA sequence: TGTGCCAGCAGCGGCGAGGGGGAAGTACATGAGCAGTTCTTC.

The genes are TRBV7-9 and TRBJ2-7; a weak D match, TRBD2 (7 bases). V lost 10 bases and J lost 2, with 15 bases in between. The V gene's germline CDR1 is SEHNR and CDR2 FQNEAQ (reference sequence). The CDR3 is made up of 13 amino acids. CDR3 sequence reads: CAISRGGTYEQYF. The CDR3 bases are TGTGCCATCTCGAGGGGGGGTACCTACGAGCAGTACTTC.

With regard to this clone: At one end, the junction sequence differs from germline, possibly due to a read error. The rearrangement joins TRBV30 to TRBJ2-7; 8 positions match TRBD1. Germline CDR1 and CDR2: GTSNPN and SVGIG (reference sequence). The CDR3 has 12 residues. CDR3 bases: TGTGCCCGGAGGCAGGGGGCGGACGAGCAGTACTTC. Protein sequence: CARRQGADEQYF.

The chain recombines TRBV13 with TRBJ2-7, with unresolved D. V lost 0 bases and J lost 5, with 2 bases in between. CDR1 and CDR2 (germline): PRHDT, FYEKMQ (reference sequence). The CDR3 loop spans 11 amino acids. The CDR3 sequence: CASSLGNEQYF. Here the CDR3 DNA reads TGTGCCAGCAGCTTAGGCAACGAGCAGTACTTC. The full variable domain, completed using reference TRBV13 and TRBJ2-7, is AAGVIQSPRHLIKEKRETATLKCYPIPRHDTVYWYQQGPGQDPQFLISFYEKMQSDKGSIPDRFSAQQFSDYHSELNMSSLELGDSALYFCASSLGNEQYFGPGTRLTVT.

The V and J genes are TRBV9 and TRBJ2-7; D is perhaps TRBD2 (6 bases). The CDR3 spans 15 residues. Trimming removed 0 bases from V and 6 bases from J, with 16 bases in between. The germline V gene encodes CDR1 SGDLS and CDR2 YYNGEE. CDR3 sequence (DNA): TGTGCCAGCAGCGTAGAATCGGGTTTGGGGGGCGAGCAGTACTTC. Encoded protein: CASSVESGLGGEQYF.

The chain employs TRBV6-2 or TRBV6-3 and TRBJ2-7; D gene unclear. The V end was cut by 2 bases, the J end by 1 base, with 6 bases between. This CDR3 is 13 amino acids long. Germline CDR1 is MNHEY and CDR2 is SVGEGT. The CDR3 DNA follows: TGTGCCAGCAGTTACAGTACATCCTACGAGCAGTACTTC. This translates into CASSYSTSYEQYF.

This chain joins TRBV15 and TRBJ1-5; TRBD1 matches at 7 bases. From germline, CDR1 is LNHNV and CDR2 YYDKDF (reference sequence). The CDR3 loop spans 15 amino acids. V was pared by 2 bases and J by 4 bases, with 5 bases of the junction left unmatched. Written as DNA, the CDR3 is TGTGCCACCAGCAGAACGGGACAGATAAATCAGCCCCAGCATTTT. Its protein is CATSRTGQINQPQHF.

The chain has TRBV5-7 and TRBJ2-4; 13 nucleotides match TRBD2. TRBV5-7 is known as an ORF, though its function is uncertain. Trimming cost V 3 bases and J 0 bases; bases outside gene matches: 9. The CDR3 length is 19 residues. The CDR3: CASSYRTSGGLLAKNIQYF. The CDR3 coding sequence is TGTGCCAGCAGCTACAGGACTAGCGGGGGCCTCCTAGCCAAAAACATTCAGTACTTC.

The V and J genes are TRBV5-1 and TRBJ2-7; no reliable D call. Looked up from germline, CDR1 is SGHRS and CDR2 is YFSETQ. Trimming left V 0 bases short and J 4 bases short, with 20 bases between. The CDR3 totals 17 residues. The CDR3 is CASSLAFTTNFLYEQYF. The CDR3 nucleotides are TGCGCCAGCAGCTTGGCCTTCACTACCAATTTCCTTTACGAGCAGTACTTC.

The rearrangement links TRBV30 to TRBJ1-2, with D possibly matching TRBD1 (6 bases). The germline V gene has CDR1 GTSNPN and CDR2 SVGIG (reference sequence). Trimming took off 3 bases at V and 5 bases at J, with 16 bases between the two ends. This CDR3 region has 14 residues. CDR3 bases: TGTGCCTGGAGGTTGACAGGCGAGCTTTATGGCTACACCTTC. As protein: CAWRLTGELYGYTF.

The chain is built from TRBV4-3 and TRBJ2-5; 7 nucleotides line up with TRBD2. V gave up 4 bases and J gave up 5 bases; unmatched junction bases: 10. Looked up from germline, CDR1 is LGHNA and CDR2 is YSLEER. The CDR3 is 15 amino acids. CDR3 coding DNA: TGCGCCAGCAGCCGCACGACGGGGGGAGCCGAGACCCAGTACTTC. As protein: CASSRTTGGAETQYF.

This clone was observed a few times. The rearrangement joins TRBV6-5 to TRBJ1-1; D uncertain. Germline CDR1 reads MNHEY; CDR2 reads SVGAGI. Trimming cost V 2 bases and J 9 bases, with 13 bases left between them. This CDR3 spans 13 amino acids. Written as DNA, the CDR3 is TGTGCCAGCAGTTACAGAAGGGAGGCCAAAGCTTTCTTT. Amino acid sequence: CASSYRREAKAFF.

This chain uses TRBV9 with TRBJ2-7, with 8 nucleotides matching TRBD1. V shed 4 bases, J shed 6 bases, and the junction held 12 bases outside the gene matches. CDR3 length: 15 residues. CDR1 and CDR2 from the germline V gene are SGDLS and YYNGEE. CDR3 sequence reads: CASSPSGTGVPEQYF. CDR3 bases: TGTGCCAGCAGCCCCTCCGGGACAGGCGTTCCCGAGCAGTACTTC.